This TCR beta chain was sequenced during a study of blood T cell repertoires in COVID-19. As for the study in general: The origin of the acute and convalescent COVID-19 samples was the United States, Italy and Spain. The analysed material was cDNA or gDNA that came from T cells, B-cell-depleted T cells, or PBMCs.

This CDR3 contains 15 residues. CDR1 and CDR2 from the germline V gene are MDHEN and SYDVKM. Trimming removed 7 bases from V and 7 bases from J; junction bases left unmatched: 10. Per the original methods: Nucleated cell counts were estimated from reference gene primer amplification. TCRdb's table, derived via immunoSEQ multiplex PCR, lists solely in-frame clones and lacks some. The D gene and trimming were derived from the DNA, and the V and J assignments and clone size from that table. This table has tens of thousands of clones, about nine tenths appearing once. The table lists this clone with a few counts.

This sequence was found in a male donor with acute or convalescent COVID-19. Sample: peripheral blood. The chain is built from TRBV28 and TRBJ1-2; 12 bases fit TRBD1. The CDR3 here is CASTPGQGASSGYTF. The CDR3, as DNA: TGTGCCAGCACTCCGGGACAGGGGGCGTCGTCTGGCTACACCTTC.